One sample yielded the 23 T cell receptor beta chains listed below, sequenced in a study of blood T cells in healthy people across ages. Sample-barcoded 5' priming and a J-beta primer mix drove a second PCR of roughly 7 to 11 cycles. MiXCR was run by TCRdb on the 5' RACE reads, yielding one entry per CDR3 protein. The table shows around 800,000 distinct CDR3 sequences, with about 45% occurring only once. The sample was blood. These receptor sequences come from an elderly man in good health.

The CDR3 bases are TGTGCCAGCAGCTTAGAAAGCTCCTACGAGCAGTACTTC. It yields the protein CASSLESSYEQYF. The chain employs TRBV7-8 and TRBJ2-7; D is unresolved. CDR1 and CDR2 from the germline V gene are SGHVS and FQNEAQ. V shed 1 base and J shed 0 bases, with 4 bases lying between them. The CDR3 has 13 residues.

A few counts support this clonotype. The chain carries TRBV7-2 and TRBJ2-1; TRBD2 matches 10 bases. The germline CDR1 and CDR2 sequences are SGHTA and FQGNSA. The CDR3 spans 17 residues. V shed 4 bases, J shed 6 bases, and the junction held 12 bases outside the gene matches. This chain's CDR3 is CASSSRNGLAGVNEQFF. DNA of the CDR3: TGTGCCAGCAGCTCGAGGAATGGCCTAGCGGGAGTCAATGAGCAGTTCTTC.

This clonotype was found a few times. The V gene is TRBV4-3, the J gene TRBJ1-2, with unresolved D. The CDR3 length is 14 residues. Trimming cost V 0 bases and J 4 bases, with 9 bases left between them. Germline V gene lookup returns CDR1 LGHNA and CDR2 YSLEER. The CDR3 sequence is CASSQEPSFYGYTF. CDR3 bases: TGCGCCAGCAGCCAAGAACCCAGTTTCTATGGCTACACCTTC.

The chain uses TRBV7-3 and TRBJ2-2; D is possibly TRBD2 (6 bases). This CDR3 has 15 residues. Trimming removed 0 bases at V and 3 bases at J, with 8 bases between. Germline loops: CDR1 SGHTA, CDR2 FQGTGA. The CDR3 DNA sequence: TGTGCCAGCAGCTTAACCGGGGACTACACCGGGGAGCTGTTTTTT. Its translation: CASSLTGDYTGELFF.

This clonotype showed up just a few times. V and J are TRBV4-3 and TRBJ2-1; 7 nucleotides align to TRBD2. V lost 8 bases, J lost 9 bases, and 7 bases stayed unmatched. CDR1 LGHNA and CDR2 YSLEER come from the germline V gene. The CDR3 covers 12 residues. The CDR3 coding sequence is TGCGCCAGCGGCGAGGGGAGGGGTGAGCAGTTCTTC. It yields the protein CASGEGRGEQFF.

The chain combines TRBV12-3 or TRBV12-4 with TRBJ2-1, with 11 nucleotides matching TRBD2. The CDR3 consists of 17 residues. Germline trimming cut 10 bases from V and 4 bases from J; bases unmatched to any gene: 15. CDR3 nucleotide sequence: TGTGCCATCCTAAAGACTAGCGGGGCAGGTGGATACAATGAGCAGTTCTTC. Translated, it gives CAILKTSGAGGYNEQFF.

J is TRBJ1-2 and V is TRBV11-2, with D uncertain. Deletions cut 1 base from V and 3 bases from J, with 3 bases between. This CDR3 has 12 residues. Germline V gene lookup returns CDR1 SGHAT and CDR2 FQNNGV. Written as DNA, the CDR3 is TGTGCCAGCAGCTTAGTAGACTATGGCTACACCTTC. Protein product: CASSLVDYGYTF.

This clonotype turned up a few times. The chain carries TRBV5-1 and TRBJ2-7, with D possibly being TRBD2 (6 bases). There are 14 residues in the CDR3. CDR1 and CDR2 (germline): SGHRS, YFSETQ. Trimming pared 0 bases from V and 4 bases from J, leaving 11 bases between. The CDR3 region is CASSLAGTWYEQYF. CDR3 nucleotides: TGCGCCAGCAGCTTGGCCGGGACTTGGTACGAGCAGTACTTC.

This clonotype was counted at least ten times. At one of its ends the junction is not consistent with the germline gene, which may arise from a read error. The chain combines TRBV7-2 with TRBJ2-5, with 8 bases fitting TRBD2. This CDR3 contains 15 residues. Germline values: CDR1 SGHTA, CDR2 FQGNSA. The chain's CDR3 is CASSLAGIWQETQYF. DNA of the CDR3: TGTGCCAGCAGTTTAGCGGGAATTTGGCAAGAGACCCAGTACTTC.

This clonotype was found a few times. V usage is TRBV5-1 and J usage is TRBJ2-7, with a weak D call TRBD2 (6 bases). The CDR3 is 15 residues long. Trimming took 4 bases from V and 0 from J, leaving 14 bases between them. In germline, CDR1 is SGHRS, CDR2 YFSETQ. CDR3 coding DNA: TGCGCCAGCAGCCGGTTTAACGGGGGCTCCTACGAGCAGTACTTC. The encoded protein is CASSRFNGGSYEQYF.

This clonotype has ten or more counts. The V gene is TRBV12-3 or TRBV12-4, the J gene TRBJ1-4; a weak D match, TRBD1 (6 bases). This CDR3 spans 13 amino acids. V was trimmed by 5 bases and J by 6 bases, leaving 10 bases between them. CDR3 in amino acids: CASSKNRDEKLFF. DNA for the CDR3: TGTGCCAGCAGTAAAAACAGGGATGAAAAACTGTTTTTT.

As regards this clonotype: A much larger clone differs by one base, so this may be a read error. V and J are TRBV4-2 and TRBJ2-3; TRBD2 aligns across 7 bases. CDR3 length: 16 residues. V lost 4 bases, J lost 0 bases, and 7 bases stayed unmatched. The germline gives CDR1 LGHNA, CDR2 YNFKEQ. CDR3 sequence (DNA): TGTGCCAGCAGCCCTCGAGCGGGACCAAGCACAGATACGCAGTATTTT. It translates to CASSPRAGPSTDTQYF.

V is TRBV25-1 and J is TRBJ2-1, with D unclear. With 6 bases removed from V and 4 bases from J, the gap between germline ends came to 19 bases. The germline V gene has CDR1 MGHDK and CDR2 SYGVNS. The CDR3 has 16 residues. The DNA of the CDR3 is TGTGCCAGCAGCTCTAGATGGGGTATATTTTACAATGAGCAGTTCTTC. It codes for CASSSRWGIFYNEQFF. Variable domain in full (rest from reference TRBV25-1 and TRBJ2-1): EADIYQTPRYLVIGTGKKITLECSQTMGHDKMYWYQQDPGMELHLIHYSYGVNSTEKGDLSSESTVSRIRTEHFPLTLESARPSHTSQYLCASSSRWGIFYNEQFFGPGTRLTVL.

Here the CDR3 reads CASTDGGTGVEKLFF. Written as DNA, the CDR3 is TGCGCCAGCACCGATGGGGGGACAGGGGTTGAAAAACTGTTTTTT. V gene TRBV23-1 combines with J gene TRBJ1-4, with 10 bases matching TRBD1. TRBV23-1 is identified as an open reading frame with a role that is uncertain. The ends lost 7 bases at V and 7 bases at J; junction bases unmatched: 9. This CDR3 is built from 15 residues.

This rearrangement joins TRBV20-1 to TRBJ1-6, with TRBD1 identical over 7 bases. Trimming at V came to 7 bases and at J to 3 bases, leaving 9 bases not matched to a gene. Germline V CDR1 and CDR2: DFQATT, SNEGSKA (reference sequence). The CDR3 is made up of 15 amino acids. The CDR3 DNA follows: TGCAGTGTTAGGCCACAGGGGAACTATAATTCACCCCTCCACTTT. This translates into CSVRPQGNYNSPLHF.

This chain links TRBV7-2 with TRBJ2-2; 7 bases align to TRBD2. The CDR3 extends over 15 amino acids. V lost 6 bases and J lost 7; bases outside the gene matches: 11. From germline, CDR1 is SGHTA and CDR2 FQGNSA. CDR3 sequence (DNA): TGTGCCAGCAGATTCCGGACTAGTAAAGTCGGGGAGCTGTTTTTT. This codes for CASRFRTSKVGELFF.

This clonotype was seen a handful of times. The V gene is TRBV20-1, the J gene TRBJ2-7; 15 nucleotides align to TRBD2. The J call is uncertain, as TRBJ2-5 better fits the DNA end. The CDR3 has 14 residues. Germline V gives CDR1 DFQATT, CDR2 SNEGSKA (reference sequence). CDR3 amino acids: CSAVGTSGRQTQYF. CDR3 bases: TGCAGTGCGGTCGGGACTAGCGGGAGGCAGACCCAGTACTTC.

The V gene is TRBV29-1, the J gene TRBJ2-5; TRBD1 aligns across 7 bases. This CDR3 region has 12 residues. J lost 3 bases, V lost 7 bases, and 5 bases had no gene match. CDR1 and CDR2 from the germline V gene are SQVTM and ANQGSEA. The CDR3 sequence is CSATGREETQYF. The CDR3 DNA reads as TGCAGCGCGACAGGGCGGGAAGAGACCCAGTACTTC.

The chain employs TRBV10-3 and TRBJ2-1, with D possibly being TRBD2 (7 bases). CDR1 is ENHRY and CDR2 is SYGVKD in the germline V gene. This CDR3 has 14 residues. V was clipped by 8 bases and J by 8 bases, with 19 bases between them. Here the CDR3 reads CAIEGGASFDEQFF. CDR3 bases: TGTGCCATCGAAGGGGGGGCATCGTTCGATGAGCAGTTCTTC.

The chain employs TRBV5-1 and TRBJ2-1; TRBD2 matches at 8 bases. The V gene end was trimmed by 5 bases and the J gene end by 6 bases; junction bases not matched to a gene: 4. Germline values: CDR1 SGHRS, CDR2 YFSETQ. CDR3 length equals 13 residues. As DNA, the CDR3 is TGCGCCAGCAGTTCTAGCGGGTTCAATGAGCAGTTCTTC. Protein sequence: CASSSSGFNEQFF.

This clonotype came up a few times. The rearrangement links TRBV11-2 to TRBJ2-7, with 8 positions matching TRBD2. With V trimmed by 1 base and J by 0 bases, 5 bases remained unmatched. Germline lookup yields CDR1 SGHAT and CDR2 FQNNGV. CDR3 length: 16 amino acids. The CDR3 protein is CASSLAQRGSSYEQYF. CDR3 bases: TGTGCCAGCAGCTTAGCCCAGCGGGGGTCCTCCTACGAGCAGTACTTC.

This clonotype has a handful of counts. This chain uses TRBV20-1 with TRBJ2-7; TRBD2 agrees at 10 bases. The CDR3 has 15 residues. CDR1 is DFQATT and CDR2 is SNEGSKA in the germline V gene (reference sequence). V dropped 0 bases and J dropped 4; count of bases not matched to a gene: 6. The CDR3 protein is CSARDPSGSLYEQYF. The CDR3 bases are TGCAGTGCTAGAGACCCTAGCGGGAGTTTATACGAGCAGTACTTC.

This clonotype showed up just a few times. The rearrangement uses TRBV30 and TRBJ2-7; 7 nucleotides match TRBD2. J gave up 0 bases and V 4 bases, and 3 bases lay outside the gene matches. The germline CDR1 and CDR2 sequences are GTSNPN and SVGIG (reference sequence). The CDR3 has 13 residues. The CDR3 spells CAWNGGSSYEQYF. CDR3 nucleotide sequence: TGTGCCTGGAACGGCGGGAGCTCCTACGAGCAGTACTTC.